The present TCR beta chain was sequenced within a study of cytomegalovirus exposure and HLA in healthy donors. Whole-study results and caveats: In vitro, three CMV-associated chains proved specific for CMV antigens.

Trimming took off 4 bases at V and 3 bases at J, with 14 bases between the two ends. The germline CDR1 and CDR2 sequences are SGHDT and YYEEEE. This CDR3 has 14 amino acids. For this clone: Its target is unknown.

A roughly 120-subject validation cohort, separate from the roughly 680-subject first cohort, supplied the donors. The protocol was immunoSEQ multiplex PCR, while the TCRdb copy is restricted to in-frame clones and leaves out a portion. This repertoire shows about 150,000 clones, 88% found once; its top ten account for 2.5% to 3%. The sequencing input was PBMCs. The J gene is TRBJ2-7, the V gene TRBV5-6, with a weak D call TRBD2 (6 bases). This clonotype originated in a man between 18 and 35 years old in good health and CMV-seronegative. This chain's CDR3 is CASSPGDSYYEQYF. The CDR3 DNA reads as TGTGCCAGCAGCCCTGGGGACTCCTACTACGAGCAGTACTTC.